The 9 T cell receptor beta chains reported below all come from one sample, sequenced in a study of cytomegalovirus exposure and HLA in healthy donors. Primers for the PCR totalled 60 Vbeta and 13 Jbeta. Profiled with immunoSEQ multiplex PCR; TCRdb holds only in-frame clones, not every one. The sample holds over 85,000 clones, roughly three quarters seen once. The sequencing sample was made of PBMCs. The receptors originated from a male donor in good health and CMV-seropositive.

CDR3 residues: CASNRGALAKNIQYF. The CDR3, as DNA: TGTGCCAGCAACCGGGGAGCCCTAGCCAAAAACATTCAGTACTTC. The rearrangement joins TRBV6-5 to TRBJ2-4, with D perhaps TRBD2 (5 bases). This CDR3 spans 15 amino acids. Trimming took off 7 bases at V and 0 bases at J, with 13 bases between the two ends. Germline V gives CDR1 MNHEY, CDR2 SVGAGI.

The genes are TRBV5-1 and TRBJ1-2; tentative D call: TRBD1 (6 bases). There are 14 residues in the CDR3. Germline assignment: CDR1 SGHRS and CDR2 YFSETQ. V lost 4 bases, J lost 0 bases, and 10 bases lay in between. In nucleotides, the CDR3 is TGCGCCAGCAGCCCGGACAGATCTAACTATGGCTACACCTTC. As protein: CASSPDRSNYGYTF.

The rearrangement joins TRBV9 to TRBJ2-3, with D possibly being TRBD2 (5 bases). V lost 6 bases and J 0 bases, leaving 11 bases between the germline ends. Per the germline V gene, CDR1 is SGDLS and CDR2 is YYNGEE. This CDR3 is 14 amino acids long. Here the CDR3 reads CASTQSGSTDTQYF. The CDR3 DNA reads TGTGCCAGCACCCAGTCGGGGAGCACAGATACGCAGTATTTT.

The rearrangement joins TRBV7-2 to TRBJ1-2; D not certain. Between the trimmed V and J ends, which lost 0 bases and 5 bases, there was a span of 7 bases. Germline V gives CDR1 SGHTA, CDR2 FQGNSA. The CDR3 runs 13 residues. CDR3 DNA: TGTGCCAGCAGCTTAGCACAGTTATATGGCTACACCTTC. Its protein product is CASSLAQLYGYTF.

The gene calls are TRBV5-1 and TRBJ2-3, with 12 positions matching TRBD2. V was pared by 0 bases and J by 4 bases, with 6 bases of the junction left unmatched. This CDR3 is built from 17 residues. The germline V gene encodes CDR1 SGHRS and CDR2 YFSETQ. CDR3 in amino acids: CASSLELAGGSADTQYF. The CDR3 DNA follows: TGCGCCAGCAGCTTGGAACTAGCGGGAGGAAGTGCAGATACGCAGTATTTT.

The CDR3 protein is CASTAGAPYEQYF. The CDR3 bases are TGTGCCAGCACAGCGGGAGCCCCTTATGAGCAGTACTTC. The rearrangement joins TRBV2 to TRBJ2-7, with TRBD2 matching 8 bases. V trimming: 7 bases; J trimming: 7 bases; junction bases outside the gene matches: 9. This CDR3 has 13 residues. Germline V gene data show CDR1 as SNHLY and CDR2 as FYNNEI.

As for this clone: The CDR3 does not end in the conserved phenylalanine or tryptophan, so this is likely a read error. The rearrangement uses TRBV5-1 and TRBJ2-7; 12 bases align to TRBD2. V lost 0 bases to trimming and J lost 4 bases; unmatched junction nucleotides: 8. In germline, CDR1 is SGHRS, CDR2 YFSETQ. The CDR3 has 17 residues. CDR3 DNA: TGCGCCAGCAGCTTGGTACCTAGCGGGAGGGCCAGTTACGAGCAGTACTCC. Its translation is CASSLVPSGRASYEQYS.

The gene calls are TRBV9 and TRBJ2-3, with 11 bases that match TRBD2. CDR1 and CDR2 from the germline V gene are SGDLS and YYNGEE. CDR3 length equals 15 residues. V was pared by 4 bases and J by 7 bases, with 8 bases of the junction left unmatched. The CDR3 spells CASSPGLAGGNTQYF. DNA of the CDR3: TGTGCCAGCAGCCCAGGGCTAGCGGGGGGAAATACGCAGTATTTT.

The chain combines TRBV7-3 with TRBJ2-1; D unclear. V lost 1 base to trimming and J lost 6 bases, with 7 bases between them. This CDR3 is 13 amino acids long. The germline V gene has CDR1 SGHTA and CDR2 FQGTGA. Here the CDR3 DNA reads TGTGCCAGCAGCTTAAATTACTTCAATGAGCAGTTCTTC. Its translation is CASSLNYFNEQFF.